Following are 21 T cell receptor beta chains from one sample sequenced in a study of Ad26.COV2.S vaccination and SARS-CoV-2 variants. TCRdb's table, derived via immunoSEQ multiplex PCR, lists solely in-frame clones and lacks some. The sample lists 200,000 to 300,000 clones; 85% to 90% were seen once. As to treatment: some 20 received Ad26.COV2.S at low or high dose, single or two shots; about 5 received placebo; per-sample allocation not given. Day 63 following the first vaccine or placebo injection was when the samples were taken. The sample in question was peripheral blood, obtained in a trial of Ad26.COV2.S vaccine versus placebo. These receptors all stem from a person between 18 and 60 years old who received the Ad26.COV2.S COVID-19 vaccine or a placebo.

V usage is TRBV5-1 and J usage is TRBJ1-5, with a tentative D call TRBD1 (5 bases). The CDR3 length is 15 residues. Germline CDR1 reads SGHRS; CDR2 reads YFSETQ. V lost 3 bases, J lost 0 bases, and 10 bases lay in between. CDR3 DNA: TGCGCCAGCAGCTACAGTGACAGTAGCAATCAGCCCCAGCATTTT. Its translation is CASSYSDSSNQPQHF.

Only one count was recorded for this clone. The chain carries TRBV14 and TRBJ2-7; D is possibly TRBD1 or TRBD2 (5 bases each). In germline, CDR1 is SGHDN, CDR2 FVKESK. CDR3 length equals 15 residues. V was shortened by 2 bases and J by 5 bases, with 16 bases between the two germline ends. The CDR3 is CASSQTTAGDDEQYF. The CDR3 region has the DNA TGTGCCAGCAGCCAAACGACCGCTGGGGACGACGAGCAGTACTTC.

This clone was seen only once. This chain uses TRBV10-3 with TRBJ2-7, with a weak D call TRBD2 (7 bases). Between the trimmed V and J ends, which lost 8 bases and 2 bases, there was a span of 19 bases. The CDR3 runs 15 residues. In germline, CDR1 is ENHRY, CDR2 SYGVKD. This chain's CDR3 is CAIRGTGEGAYEQYF. DNA of the CDR3: TGTGCCATCCGGGGGACCGGGGAGGGGGCCTACGAGCAGTACTTC.

This clone was detected only a few times. The chain joins TRBV6-2 or TRBV6-3 to TRBJ1-1, with TRBD1 as a possible D gene (5 bases). Germline CDR1 MNHEY, CDR2 SVGEGT. The CDR3 contains 14 residues. The V end was cut by 3 bases, the J end by 1 base, with 9 bases between. The CDR3 coding sequence is TGTGCCAGCAGTTATCAGGGTTCGAACACTGAAGCTTTCTTT. Amino acids: CASSYQGSNTEAFF.

CDR3 loop: CASSQHGGIAESGELFF. The CDR3, as DNA: TGTGCCAGCAGCCAACATGGTGGTATAGCGGAGTCCGGGGAGCTGTTTTTT. The chain carries TRBV3-1 (or the pseudogene TRBV3-2) and TRBJ2-2; the D gene is possibly TRBD2 (6 bases). This CDR3 has 17 amino acids. V was clipped by 2 bases and J by 6 bases, with 19 bases between them. The V gene's germline CDR1 is LGHDT and CDR2 YNNKEL (reference sequence).

The chain recombines TRBV5-1 with TRBJ2-5; no reliable D call. The V and J ends lost 3 bases and 3 bases respectively, with 12 bases between them. The germline CDR1 and CDR2 sequences are SGHRS and YFSETQ. The CDR3 has 14 amino acids. Written as DNA, the CDR3 is TGCGCCAGCAGCTCGGCCCAGTCTGAAGAGACCCAGTACTTC. It yields the protein CASSSAQSEETQYF. Looking up the rest from reference TRBV5-1 and TRBJ2-5 gives the full variable domain: KAGVTQTPRYLIKTRGQQVTLSCSPISGHRSVSWYQQTPGQGLQFLFEYFSETQRNKGNFPGRFSGRQFSNSRSEMNVSTLELGDSALYLCASSSAQSEETQYFGPGTRLLVL.

The V call is TRBV28, the J call TRBJ1-5; a possible D gene is TRBD1 (5 bases). The CDR3 has 14 residues. V shed 5 bases and J shed 2 bases, with 10 bases lying between them. Germline values: CDR1 MDHEN, CDR2 SYDVKM. In nucleotides, the CDR3 is TGTGCCAGCAGTGGACACACGGGCAATCAGCCCCAGCATTTT. Translation gives CASSGHTGNQPQHF.

This clone was seen just once. CDR3 in amino acids: CASSKRPGHPRAYEQYF. CDR3 nucleotides: TGTGCCAGCAGCAAACGTCCCGGACACCCTAGGGCCTACGAGCAGTACTTC. The gene calls are TRBV21-1 and TRBJ2-7; the D segment call TRBD1 is taken from the table without a DNA check. TRBV21-1 is a pseudogene segment. The CDR3 is made up of 17 amino acids.

This sequence joins TRBV6-6 and TRBJ1-5, with 10 bases aligning to TRBD1. The ends lost 5 bases at V and 9 bases at J; junction bases unmatched: 13. The CDR3 is 16 amino acids. Germline lookup yields CDR1 MNHNY and CDR2 SVGAGI (reference sequence). The CDR3 spells CASSPRDRGGIGPQHF. In DNA, the CDR3 is TGTGCCAGCAGTCCTCGGGACAGGGGAGGCATTGGGCCCCAGCATTTT.

The chain recombines TRBV19 with TRBJ1-5, with D hard to call. V was shortened by 3 bases and J by 1 base, with 16 bases between the two germline ends. Germline CDR1 is LNHDA and CDR2 is SQIVND (reference sequence). This CDR3 region has 17 residues. In nucleotides, the CDR3 is TGTGCCAGTAGTATGGACCCACCGGCCGGGAGCAATCAGCCCCAGCATTTT. Translation: CASSMDPPAGSNQPQHF. Together with reference TRBV19 and TRBJ1-5, the CDR3 gives the full variable domain: DGGITQSPKYLFRKEGQNVTLSCEQNLNHDAMYWYRQDPGQGLRLIYYSQIVNDFQKGDIAEGYSVSREKKESFPLTVTSAQKNPTAFYLCASSMDPPAGSNQPQHFGDGTRLSIL.

The chain employs TRBV10-3 and TRBJ1-2, with D maybe TRBD1 (5 bases). CDR1 and CDR2 from the germline V gene are ENHRY and SYGVKD. Between the trimmed V and J ends, which lost 0 bases and 6 bases, there was a span of 14 bases. The CDR3 is 15 residues long. CDR3: CAISESKEQGNGYTF. The CDR3 DNA reads as TGTGCCATCAGTGAGTCGAAGGAGCAGGGCAATGGCTACACCTTC.

This rearrangement joins TRBV10-3 to TRBJ1-3; D unresolved. The CDR3 is made up of 12 amino acids. The germline V gene has CDR1 ENHRY and CDR2 SYGVKD. The germline V and J ends were trimmed by 3 bases and 4 bases, with 4 bases remaining between them. The chain's CDR3 is CAISDHGNTIYF. DNA of the CDR3: TGTGCCATCAGTGACCACGGAAACACCATATATTTT.

This sequence joins TRBV24-1 and TRBJ1-4; 7 positions match TRBD1. The CDR3 is 16 amino acids. Trimming removed 3 bases from V and 2 bases from J; junction bases left unmatched: 5. The germline CDR1 and CDR2 sequences are KGHDR and SFDVKD. CDR3 loop: CATSDGGGSTNEKLFF. Written as DNA, the CDR3 is TGTGCCACCAGTGATGGAGGGGGCTCGACTAATGAAAAACTGTTTTTT.

V and J are TRBV4-3 and TRBJ1-1, with D unresolved. The V gene's germline CDR1 is LGHNA and CDR2 YSLEER. The CDR3 contains 16 residues. V lost 2 bases, J lost 1 base, and 14 bases lay in between. CDR3 amino acids: CASSQSKAGWNTEAFF. CDR3 DNA: TGCGCCAGCAGCCAATCCAAGGCAGGATGGAACACTGAAGCTTTCTTT.

This clone was counted a single time. V is TRBV5-1 and J is TRBJ2-7; D uncertain. This CDR3 is 15 amino acids long. Germline CDR1 and CDR2: SGHRS and YFSETQ. The germline V and J ends were trimmed by 0 bases and 6 bases, with 16 bases remaining between them. CDR3 coding DNA: TGCGCCAGCAGCTTGGATGGGCCCGAACGGAGCGAGCAGTACTTC. Protein sequence: CASSLDGPERSEQYF.

The CDR3 loop is CASSQDRRVIAGSANTGELFF. CDR3 nucleotide sequence: TGTGCCAGCAGCCAAGACCGAAGAGTCATAGCGGGATCTGCGAACACCGGGGAGCTGTTTTTT. The chain uses TRBV3-1 (or the pseudogene TRBV3-2) and TRBJ2-2; 8 nucleotides match TRBD2. After removal of 0 bases from V and 0 bases from J, the junction contained 15 bases not matched to a gene. Per germline, CDR1 LGHDT and CDR2 YNNKEL (reference sequence). The length of the CDR3 is 21 residues.

This clone has more than one count but fewer than ten. V usage is TRBV4-2 and J usage is TRBJ2-3; 10 positions match TRBD2. After removal of 0 bases from V and 4 bases from J, the junction contained 4 bases not matched to a gene. The CDR3 is 16 amino acids. The germline V gene has CDR1 LGHNA and CDR2 YNFKEQ. The CDR3 DNA is TGTGCCAGCAGCCAAGACCGAGCGGGAGGGTCAGATACGCAGTATTTT. It specifies CASSQDRAGGSDTQYF.

The V call is TRBV2, the J call TRBJ2-7; D possibly corresponds to TRBD2 (5 bases). Trimming took off 3 bases at V and 5 bases at J, with 14 bases between the two ends. Germline V gene sequence: CDR1 SNHLY, CDR2 FYNNEI. The length of the CDR3 is 14 residues. The chain's CDR3 is CASSDLGRGNEQYF. In DNA, the CDR3 is TGTGCCAGCAGTGACTTGGGCCGGGGAAACGAGCAGTACTTC.

This clone was counted a single time. The chain couples TRBV3-1 (or the pseudogene TRBV3-2) to TRBJ2-7, with 14 bases aligning to TRBD2. The length of the CDR3 is 15 residues. The V gene end was trimmed by 5 bases and the J gene end by 4 bases; junction bases not matched to a gene: 4. Germline V gives CDR1 LGHDT, CDR2 YNNKEL (reference sequence). The CDR3 sequence is CASSTGTSGSYEQYF. The CDR3 DNA is TGTGCCAGCAGCACAGGGACTAGCGGGAGTTACGAGCAGTACTTC.

The chain recombines TRBV19 with TRBJ2-7, with a tentative D call TRBD2 (5 bases). Per germline, CDR1 LNHDA and CDR2 SQIVND (reference sequence). The CDR3 consists of 15 residues. The ends were cut back, 3 bases at V and 2 bases at J, with 14 bases in the middle. The DNA for the CDR3 is TGTGCCAGTAGTATTCATGCGGGTTTGGCCTACGAGCAGTACTTC. Protein sequence: CASSIHAGLAYEQYF. The complete variable domain, with remaining parts taken from reference TRBV19 and TRBJ2-7, reads DGGITQSPKYLFRKEGQNVTLSCEQNLNHDAMYWYRQDPGQGLRLIYYSQIVNDFQKGDIAEGYSVSREKKESFPLTVTSAQKNPTAFYLCASSIHAGLAYEQYFGPGTRLTVT.

The chain carries TRBV6-1 and TRBJ1-6; no clear D gene. V gave up 0 bases and J gave up 0 bases, with 6 bases separating them. Germline V gene data show CDR1 as MNHNS and CDR2 as SASEGT. The CDR3 totals 16 residues. CDR3 in amino acids: CASSEATSSYNSPLHF. CDR3 DNA sequence: TGTGCCAGCAGTGAAGCTACTAGCTCCTATAATTCACCCCTCCACTTT.